This section outlines one TCR beta chain sequence together with its context. The data were taken from a study of cytomegalovirus exposure and HLA in healthy donors. In the PCR, 60 Vbeta and 13 Jbeta primers were used. Profiling relied on immunoSEQ multiplex PCR, and the TCRdb table lists in-frame clones only, not all of them. The repertoire holds over 100,000 clones, with approximately 69% as singletons. The CDR3 covers 15 residues. Looked up from germline, CDR1 is MDHEN and CDR2 is SYDVKM. The V gene end was trimmed by 5 bases and the J gene end by 1 base; junction bases not matched to a gene: 4. The sequencing input was PBMCs. The sequence was collected from a man in his forties in good health and CMV-seropositive. This sequence joins TRBV28 and TRBJ1-4; 7 nucleotides agree with TRBD1. CDR3 residues: CASSLRQGTNEKLFF. Here the CDR3 DNA reads TGTGCCAGCAGTCTCCGACAGGGAACTAATGAAAAACTGTTTTTT.